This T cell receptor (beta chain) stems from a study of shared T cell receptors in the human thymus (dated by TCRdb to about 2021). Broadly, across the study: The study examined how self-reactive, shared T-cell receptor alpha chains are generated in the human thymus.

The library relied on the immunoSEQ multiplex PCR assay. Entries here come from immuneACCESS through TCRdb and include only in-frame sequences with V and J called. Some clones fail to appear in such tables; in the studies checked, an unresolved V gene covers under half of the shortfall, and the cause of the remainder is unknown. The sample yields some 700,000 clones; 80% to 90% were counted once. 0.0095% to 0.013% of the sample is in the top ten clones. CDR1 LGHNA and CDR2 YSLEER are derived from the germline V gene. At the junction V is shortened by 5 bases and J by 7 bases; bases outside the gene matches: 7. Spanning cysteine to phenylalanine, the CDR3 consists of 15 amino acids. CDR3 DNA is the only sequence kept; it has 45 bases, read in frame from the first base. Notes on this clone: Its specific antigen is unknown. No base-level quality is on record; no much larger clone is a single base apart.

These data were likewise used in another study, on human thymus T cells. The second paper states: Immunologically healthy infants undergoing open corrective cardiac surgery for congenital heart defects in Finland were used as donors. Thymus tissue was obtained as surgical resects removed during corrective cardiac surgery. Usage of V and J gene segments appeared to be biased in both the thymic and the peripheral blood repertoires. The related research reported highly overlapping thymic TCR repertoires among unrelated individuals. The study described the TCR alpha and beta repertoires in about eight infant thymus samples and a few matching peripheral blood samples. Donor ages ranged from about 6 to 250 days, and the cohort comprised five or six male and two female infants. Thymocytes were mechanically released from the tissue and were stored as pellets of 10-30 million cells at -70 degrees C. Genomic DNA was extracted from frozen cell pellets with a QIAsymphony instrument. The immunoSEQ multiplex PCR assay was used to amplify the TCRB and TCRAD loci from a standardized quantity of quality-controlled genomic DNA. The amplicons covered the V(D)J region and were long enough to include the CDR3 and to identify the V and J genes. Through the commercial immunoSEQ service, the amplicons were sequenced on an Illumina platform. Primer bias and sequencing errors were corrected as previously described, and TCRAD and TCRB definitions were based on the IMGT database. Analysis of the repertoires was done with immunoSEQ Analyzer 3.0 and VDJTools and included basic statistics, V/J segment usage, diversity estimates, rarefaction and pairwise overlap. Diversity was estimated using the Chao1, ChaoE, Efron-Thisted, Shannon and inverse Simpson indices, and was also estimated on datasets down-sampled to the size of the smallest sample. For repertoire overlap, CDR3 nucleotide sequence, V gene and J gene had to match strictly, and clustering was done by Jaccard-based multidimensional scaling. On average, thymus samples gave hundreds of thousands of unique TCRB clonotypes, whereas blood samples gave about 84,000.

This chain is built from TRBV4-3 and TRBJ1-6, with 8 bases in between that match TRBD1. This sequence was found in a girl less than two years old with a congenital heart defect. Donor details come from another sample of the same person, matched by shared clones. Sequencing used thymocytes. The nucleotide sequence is TGCGCCAGCAGCACCCGACAGGGGAAGAATTCACCCCTCCACTTT. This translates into CASSTRQGKNSPLHF.